These T cell receptor beta chains were read from a single sample in a study of T cell changes during pregnancy in multiple sclerosis. TCRdb's table, derived via immunoSEQ multiplex PCR, lists solely in-frame clones and lacks some. The sample lists 50,000 to 70,000 clones, just under 95% occurring once. The material was peripheral blood, obtained in the second trimester of pregnancy. All receptors derive from a female donor with multiple sclerosis, enrolled in a pregnancy study. Both conserved end residues are part of each CDR3. D genes are given only for firm matches. Clone size is not always given. Where it is, it says once, few, many or a class for expanded clones.

CDR3aa: CASSLVMSAYEQYF
CDR3nt: TGTGCCAGCAGCTTGGTAATGTCAGCCTACGAGCAGTACTTC
v_gene: TRBV5-5
j_gene: TRBJ2-7
abundance: -
d_gene: -

CDR3aa: CASSLDSINGYGYTF
CDR3nt: TGTGCCAGCAGCTTGGACAGCATCAATGGGTATGGCTACACCTTC
v_gene: TRBV7-2
j_gene: TRBJ1-2
abundance: -
d_gene: -

CDR3aa: CASCNAGNGNTIYF
CDR3nt: TGTGCCAGTTGCAACGCAGGGAACGGAAACACCATATATTTT
v_gene: TRBV19
j_gene: TRBJ1-3
abundance: -
d_gene: -

CDR3aa: CASSRTSDDNEQFF
CDR3nt: TGTGCCAGCAGCAGGACTAGCGATGACAATGAGCAGTTCTTC
v_gene: TRBV7-9
j_gene: TRBJ2-1
abundance: -
d_gene: TRBD2

CDR3aa: CASSETAYEQFF
CDR3nt: TGTGCCAGCAGCGAGACAGCTTATGAGCAGTTCTTC
v_gene: TRBV9
j_gene: TRBJ2-1
abundance: -
d_gene: -

CDR3aa: CSAGGGGVETQYF
CDR3nt: TGCAGCGCGGGAGGAGGCGGAGTGGAGACCCAGTACTTC
v_gene: TRBV29-1
j_gene: TRBJ2-5
abundance: -
d_gene: TRBD2

CDR3aa: CASSITRDTEAFF
CDR3nt: TGTGCCAGTAGTATAACCCGGGACACTGAAGCTTTCTTT
v_gene: TRBV19
j_gene: TRBJ1-1
abundance: -
d_gene: -

CDR3aa: CAWSDTGGYTF
CDR3nt: TGTGCCTGGAGTGACACAGGGGGCTACACCTTC
v_gene: TRBV30
j_gene: TRBJ1-2
abundance: few
d_gene: -

CDR3aa: CASSPGTGRAFF
CDR3nt: TGTGCCAGCAGCCCCGGGACAGGACGGGCTTTCTTT
v_gene: TRBV7-2
j_gene: TRBJ1-1
abundance: few
d_gene: TRBD1

CDR3aa: CASSLDLREQYF
CDR3nt: TGTGCCAGCAGCTTAGATCTCCGCGAGCAGTACTTC
v_gene: TRBV11-2
j_gene: TRBJ2-7
abundance: -
d_gene: -

CDR3aa: CASSQDPTGGNGYTF
CDR3nt: TGCGCCAGCAGCCAAGACCCGACAGGGGGCAATGGCTACACCTTC
v_gene: TRBV4-1
j_gene: TRBJ1-2
abundance: few
d_gene: TRBD1

CDR3aa: CASSLNTGELFF
CDR3nt: TGCGCCAGCAGCCTTAACACCGGGGAGCTGTTTTTT
v_gene: TRBV5-1
j_gene: TRBJ2-2
abundance: -
d_gene: -

CDR3aa: CASSQGLAGAGELFF
CDR3nt: TGCGCCAGCAGCCAAGGACTAGCGGGGGCCGGGGAGCTGTTTTTT
v_gene: TRBV5-1
j_gene: TRBJ2-2
abundance: -
d_gene: TRBD2

CDR3aa: CASSAWTGGKAFF
CDR3nt: TGCGCCAGCAGTGCTTGGACAGGGGGTAAAGCTTTCTTT
v_gene: TRBV10-1
j_gene: TRBJ1-1
abundance: once
d_gene: TRBD1